The entry below describes one T cell receptor beta chain. Its antigen is not identified. The data are from a study of shared clonotypes between healthy human individuals. At the level of the study: CD4 naive cells filled three plates per donor, CD4 memory three, CD8 naive two and CD8 memory one. Study outcomes and limitations: Only blood underwent sampling, and tissue repertoires likely differ. Naive subsets usually exceeded memory subsets in estimated richness. Rarefaction showed that sequencing of sorted subsets was incomplete (despite large depth).

The repertoire was sequenced with immunoSEQ multiplex PCR; TCRdb's copy has only in-frame clones and lacks some. The table lists over a million clones, 60% to 80% of them singletons. The TCR originated in a man aged 18 to 35 in good health. Material for sequencing was memory CD4+ T cells sorted from blood. Subset here: CD45RA-negative fraction.

The CDR3 region is CASSEGQGYTGELFF. For the CDR3, the DNA is TGTGCCAGCAGTGAAGGACAGGGTTACACCGGGGAGCTGTTTTTT. The V call is TRBV6-1, the J call TRBJ2-2, with 7 nucleotides matching TRBD1. Germline V gene data show CDR1 as MNHNS and CDR2 as SASEGT. This CDR3 has 15 amino acids. Unmatched junction bases numbered 2, after V lost 1 base and J lost 3 bases.